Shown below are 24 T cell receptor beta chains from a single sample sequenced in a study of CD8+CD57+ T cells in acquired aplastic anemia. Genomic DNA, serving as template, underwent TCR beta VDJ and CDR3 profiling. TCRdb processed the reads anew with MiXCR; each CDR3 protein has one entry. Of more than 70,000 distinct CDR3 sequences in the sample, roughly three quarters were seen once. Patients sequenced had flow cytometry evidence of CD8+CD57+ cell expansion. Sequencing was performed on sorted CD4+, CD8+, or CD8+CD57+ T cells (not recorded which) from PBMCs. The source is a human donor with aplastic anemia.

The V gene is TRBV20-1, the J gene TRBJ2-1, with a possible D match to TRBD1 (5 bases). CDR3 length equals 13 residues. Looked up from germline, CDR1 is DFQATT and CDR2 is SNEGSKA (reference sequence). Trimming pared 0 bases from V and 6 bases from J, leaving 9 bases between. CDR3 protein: CSARDLQGNEQFF. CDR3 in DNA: TGCAGTGCTAGAGATCTCCAGGGCAATGAGCAGTTCTTC.

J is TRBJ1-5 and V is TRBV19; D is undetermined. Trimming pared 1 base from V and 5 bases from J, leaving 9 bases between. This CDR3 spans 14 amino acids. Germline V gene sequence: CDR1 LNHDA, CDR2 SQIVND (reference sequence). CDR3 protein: CASSIAPAHQPQHF. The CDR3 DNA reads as TGTGCCAGTAGTATAGCGCCAGCCCATCAGCCCCAGCATTTT.

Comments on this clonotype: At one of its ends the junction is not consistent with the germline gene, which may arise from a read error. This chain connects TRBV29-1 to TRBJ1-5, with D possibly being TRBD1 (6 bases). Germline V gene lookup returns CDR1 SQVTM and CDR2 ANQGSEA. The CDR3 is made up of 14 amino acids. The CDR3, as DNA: TGCAGCGTTCGTGGAGTGGGGGACAATCAGCCCCCGCATTTT. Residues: CSVRGVGDNQPPHF.

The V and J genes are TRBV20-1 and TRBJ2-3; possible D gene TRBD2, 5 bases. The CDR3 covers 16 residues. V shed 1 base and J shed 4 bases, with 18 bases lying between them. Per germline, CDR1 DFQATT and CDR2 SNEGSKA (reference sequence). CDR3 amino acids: CSARADFTSSADTQYF. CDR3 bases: TGCAGTGCTAGAGCCGACTTCACTAGTTCCGCAGATACGCAGTATTTT.

In nucleotides, the CDR3 is TGCAGTGCTAGGACCGCCTCTAGCGGGAGTCTGGAAAATGAGCAGTTCTTC. Translated, it gives CSARTASSGSLENEQFF. The chain uses TRBV20-1 and TRBJ2-1, with 10 bases matching TRBD2. The junction had 15 bases not matched to a gene; V was cut back by 3 bases and J by 7 bases. Germline CDR1 and CDR2: DFQATT and SNEGSKA (reference sequence). This CDR3 has 17 residues.

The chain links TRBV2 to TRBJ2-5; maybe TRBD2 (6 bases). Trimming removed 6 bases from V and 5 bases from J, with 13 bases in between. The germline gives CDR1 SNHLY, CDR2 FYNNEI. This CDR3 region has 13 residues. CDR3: CASRSGVAETQYF. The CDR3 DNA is TGTGCCAGCAGATCGGGGGTCGCGGAGACCCAGTACTTC.

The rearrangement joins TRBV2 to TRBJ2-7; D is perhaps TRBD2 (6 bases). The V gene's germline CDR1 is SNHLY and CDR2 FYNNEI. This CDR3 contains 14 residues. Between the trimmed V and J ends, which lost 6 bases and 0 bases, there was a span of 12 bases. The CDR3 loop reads CASSPGLISYEQYF. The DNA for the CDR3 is TGTGCCAGCAGCCCGGGACTGATCTCCTACGAGCAGTACTTC.

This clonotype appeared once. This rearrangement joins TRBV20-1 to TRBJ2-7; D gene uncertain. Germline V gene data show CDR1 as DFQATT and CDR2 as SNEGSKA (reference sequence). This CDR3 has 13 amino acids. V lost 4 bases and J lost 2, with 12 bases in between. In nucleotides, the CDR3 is TGCAGTGCTACCACCCCCCCTACCTACGAGCAGTACTTC. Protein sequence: CSATTPPTYEQYF.

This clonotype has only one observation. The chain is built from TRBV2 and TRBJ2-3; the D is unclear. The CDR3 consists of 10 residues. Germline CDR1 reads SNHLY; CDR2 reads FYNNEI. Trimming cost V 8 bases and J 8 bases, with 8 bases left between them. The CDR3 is CASLLGTQYF. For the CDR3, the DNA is TGTGCCAGCCTATTAGGTACGCAGTATTTT. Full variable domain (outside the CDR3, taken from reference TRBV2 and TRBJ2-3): EPEVTQTPSHQVTQMGQEVILRCVPISNHLYFYWYRQILGQKVEFLVSFYNNEISEKSEIFDDQFSVERPDGSNFTLKIRSTKLEDSAMYFCASLLGTQYFGPGTRLTVL.

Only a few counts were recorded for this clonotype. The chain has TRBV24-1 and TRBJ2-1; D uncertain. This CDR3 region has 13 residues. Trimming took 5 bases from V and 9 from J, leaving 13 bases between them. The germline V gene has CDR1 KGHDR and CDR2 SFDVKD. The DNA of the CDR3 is TGTGCCACCAGTGCTGAGGTGTCGGCTGAGCAGTTCTTC. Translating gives CATSAEVSAEQFF.

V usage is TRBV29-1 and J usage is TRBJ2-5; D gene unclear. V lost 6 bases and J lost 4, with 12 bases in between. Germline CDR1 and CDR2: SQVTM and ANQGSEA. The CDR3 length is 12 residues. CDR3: CSVNEIGETQYF. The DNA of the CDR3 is TGCAGCGTAAATGAAATAGGAGAGACCCAGTACTTC.

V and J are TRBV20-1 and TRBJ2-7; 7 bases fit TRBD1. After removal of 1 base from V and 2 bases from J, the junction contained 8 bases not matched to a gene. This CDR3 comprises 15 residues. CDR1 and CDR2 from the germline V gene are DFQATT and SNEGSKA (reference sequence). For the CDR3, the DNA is TGCAGTGCTAGAGGCCCTTCGCAGGGGGCCTACGAGCAGTACTTC. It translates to CSARGPSQGAYEQYF.

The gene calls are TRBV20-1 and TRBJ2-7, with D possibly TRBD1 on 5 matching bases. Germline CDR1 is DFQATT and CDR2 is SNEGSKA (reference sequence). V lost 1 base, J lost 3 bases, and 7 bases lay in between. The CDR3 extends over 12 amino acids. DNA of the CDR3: TGCAGTGCTAGAGGCAGGGACTACGAGCAGTACTTC. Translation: CSARGRDYEQYF.

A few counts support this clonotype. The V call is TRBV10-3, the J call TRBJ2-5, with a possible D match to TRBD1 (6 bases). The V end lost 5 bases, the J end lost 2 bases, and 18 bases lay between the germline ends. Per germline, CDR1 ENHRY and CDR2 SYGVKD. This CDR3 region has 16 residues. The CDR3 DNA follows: TGTGCCATCAGTCACCAGGGAGAAGGGGGACAAGAGACCCAGTACTTC. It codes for CAISHQGEGGQETQYF.

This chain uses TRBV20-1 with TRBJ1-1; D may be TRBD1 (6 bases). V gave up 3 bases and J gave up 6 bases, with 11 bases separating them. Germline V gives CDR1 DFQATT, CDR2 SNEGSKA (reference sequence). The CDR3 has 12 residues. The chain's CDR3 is CSARLTGSEAFF. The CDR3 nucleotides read TGCAGTGCTAGGCTCACAGGGTCTGAAGCTTTCTTT.

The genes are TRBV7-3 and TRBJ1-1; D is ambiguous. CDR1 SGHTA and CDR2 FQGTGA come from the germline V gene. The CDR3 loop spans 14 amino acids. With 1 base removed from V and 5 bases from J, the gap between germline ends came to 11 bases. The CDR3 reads CASSLMGIVTEAFF. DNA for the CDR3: TGTGCCAGCAGCTTAATGGGGATTGTAACTGAAGCTTTCTTT.

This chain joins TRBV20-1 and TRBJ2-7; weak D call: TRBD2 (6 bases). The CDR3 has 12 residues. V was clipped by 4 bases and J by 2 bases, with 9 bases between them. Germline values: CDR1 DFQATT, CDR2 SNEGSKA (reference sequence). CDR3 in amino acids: CSAKEGPYEQYF. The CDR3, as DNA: TGCAGTGCTAAGGAGGGACCCTACGAGCAGTACTTC.

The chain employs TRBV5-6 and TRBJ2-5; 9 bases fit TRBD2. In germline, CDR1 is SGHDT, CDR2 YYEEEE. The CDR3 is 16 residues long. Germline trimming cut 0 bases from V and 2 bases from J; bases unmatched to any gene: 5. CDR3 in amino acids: CASSLVASGTQETQYF. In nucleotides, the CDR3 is TGTGCCAGCAGCTTGGTGGCTAGCGGGACGCAAGAGACCCAGTACTTC. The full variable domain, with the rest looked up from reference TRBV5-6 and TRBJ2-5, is DAGVTQSPTHLIKTRGQQVTLRCSPKSGHDTVSWYQQALGQGPQFIFQYYEEEERQRGNFPDRFSGHQFPNYSSELNVNALLLGDSALYLCASSLVASGTQETQYFGPGTRLLVL.

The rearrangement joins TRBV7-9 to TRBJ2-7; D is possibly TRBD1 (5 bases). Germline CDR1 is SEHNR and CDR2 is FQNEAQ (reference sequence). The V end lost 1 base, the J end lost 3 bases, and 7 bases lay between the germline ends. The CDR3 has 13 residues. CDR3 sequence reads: CASSLDRFYEQYF. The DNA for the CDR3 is TGTGCCAGCAGCTTAGACAGGTTCTACGAGCAGTACTTC.

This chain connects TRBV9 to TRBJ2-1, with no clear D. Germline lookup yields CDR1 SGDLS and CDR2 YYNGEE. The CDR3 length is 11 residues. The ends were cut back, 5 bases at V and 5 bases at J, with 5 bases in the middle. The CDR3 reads CASRANNEQFF. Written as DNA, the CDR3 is TGTGCCAGCAGAGCCAACAATGAGCAGTTCTTC.

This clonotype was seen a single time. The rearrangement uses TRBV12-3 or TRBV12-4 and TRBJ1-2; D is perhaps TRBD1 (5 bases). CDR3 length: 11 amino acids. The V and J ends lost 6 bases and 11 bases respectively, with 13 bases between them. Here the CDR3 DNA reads TGTGCCAGCAGCCTTGGACAAACTTACACCTTC. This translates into CASSLGQTYTF.

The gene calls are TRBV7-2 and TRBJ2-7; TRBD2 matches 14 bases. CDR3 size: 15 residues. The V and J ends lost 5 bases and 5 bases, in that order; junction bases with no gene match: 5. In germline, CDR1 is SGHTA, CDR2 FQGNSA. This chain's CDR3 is CASSEGLAGVDEQYF. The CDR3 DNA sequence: TGTGCCAGCAGCGAGGGACTAGCGGGAGTTGACGAGCAGTACTTC.

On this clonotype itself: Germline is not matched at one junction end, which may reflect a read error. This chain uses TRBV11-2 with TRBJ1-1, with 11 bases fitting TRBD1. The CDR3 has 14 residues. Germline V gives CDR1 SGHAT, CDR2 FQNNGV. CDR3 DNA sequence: TGTGCCAGCAGCTCGGACAGGGGGCGCGGGGAAGCTTCCTTT. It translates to CASSSDRGRGEASF.

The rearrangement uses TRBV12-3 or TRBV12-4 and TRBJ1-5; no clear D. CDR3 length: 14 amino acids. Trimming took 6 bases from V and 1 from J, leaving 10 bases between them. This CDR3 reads CASRRAGSNQPQHF. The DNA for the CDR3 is TGTGCCAGCAGGCGGGCGGGGAGCAATCAGCCCCAGCATTTT.